The present TCR beta chain was sequenced within a study of cytomegalovirus exposure and HLA in healthy donors. V was clipped by 4 bases and J by 3 bases; unmatched bases: 5. There are 15 residues in the CDR3. The germline CDR1 and CDR2 sequences are SGHKS and YYEKEE (reference sequence). The PCR made use of 60 Vbeta and 13 Jbeta primers. The method was immunoSEQ multiplex PCR; TCRdb's version includes in-frame clones alone and lacks a portion of them. The data hold roughly 45,000 clones, with roughly 63% observed a single time. This chain links TRBV5-5 with TRBJ1-3, with 9 nucleotides matching TRBD1. What was sequenced was PBMCs. The sequence was collected from a man between 60 and 75 years old in good health and CMV-seropositive. CDR3 DNA sequence: TGTGCCAGCAGCCGTGGGACAGGGCTTGGAAACACCATATATTTT. It codes for CASSRGTGLGNTIYF.